The rows below give T cell receptor beta chains drawn from one sample of a study of a mutant IDH1 vaccine in newly diagnosed glioma. Measured with immunoSEQ multiplex PCR; TCRdb has only the in-frame clones, and not every one. Found here are about 27,000 clones, 93% of them singletons; the top ten hold about 1.2%. The material sequenced was PBMCs, taken from a glioma patient treated with radiotherapy, temozolomide or both. These receptors were obtained from a man between 40 and 49 years old with glioma. The CDR3 runs from the conserved cysteine through the conserved F or W. A D gene is named only where the DNA matches it firmly. Clone size is shown for a subset of rows, as once, few, many or a class of expanded clone.

>TRBV9|-|14|-|TRBJ2-6
TGTGCCAGCGGTAGGAAGTCTGGGGCCAACGTCCTGACTTTC
CASGRKSGANVLTF
>TRBV7-2|-|15|-|TRBJ2-7
TGTGCCAGCAGCTTAGAAGCTAGCGTTATCTACGAGCAGTACTTC
CASSLEASVIYEQYF
>TRBV2|-|13|-|TRBJ1-5
TGTGCCAGCAGTGGGCCTAGCAATCAGCCCCAGCATTTT
CASSGPSNQPQHF
>TRBV4-2|-|15|once|TRBJ2-1
TGTGCCAGCAGCCAAGAAGCAGGAATCTACAATGAGCAGTTCTTC
CASSQEAGIYNEQFF
>TRBV12-5|-|13|-|TRBJ2-1
TGTGCTAGTGGCCCCGGCTTTGGTTGGGAGCAGTTCTTC
CASGPGFGWEQFF
>TRBV27|-|17|-|TRBJ1-3
TGTGCCAGCAGTACAAGAATTGGGCTGGGGAGTGGAAACACCATATATTTT
CASSTRIGLGSGNTIYF
>TRBV27|TRBD2|17|-|TRBJ2-3
TGTGCCAGCGTACCGCAACTACTAGCGGGAGTCACAGATACGCAGTATTTT
CASVPQLLAGVTDTQYF
>TRBV6-1|TRBD1|15|-|TRBJ1-2
TGTGCCAGCAGTGGGGACAGGGTGGGTAACTATGGCTACACCTTC
CASSGDRVGNYGYTF
>TRBV30|TRBD2|14|-|TRBJ2-1
TGTGCCTGGAGACTAGCGGGAGGGCCTGGTGAGCAGTTCTTC
CAWRLAGGPGEQFF
>TRBV27|TRBD2|14|-|TRBJ2-1
TGTGCCAGCAGTTTAGTGGCTAGCGGGGGTGAGCAGTTCTTC
CASSLVASGGEQFF
>TRBV7-3|-|16|-|TRBJ1-5
TGTGCCAGCAGCTCCGTAAGCGGCTACGGCAATCAGCCCCAGCATTTT
CASSSVSGYGNQPQHF